The 14 T cell receptor beta chains presented below share a single source sample, sequenced in a study of human T cells and chemical hapten exposure. TCRdb called the RACE reads again in MiXCR, with one record for every CDR3 protein. Of approximately 110,000 distinct CDR3 sequences in the sample, approximately 10% were seen once. Regarding time point: patch test 1, 2 weeks after DPC sensitization. The treatment denotes: therapeutic diphenylcyclopropenone sensitization with weekly scalp DPC. This sample comprised whole blood, obtained in connection with sensitization to the hapten diphenylcyclopropenone (DPC). Receptors originate from a middle-aged woman with alopecia areata. Some clones in this sample may be carry-over from other donors' samples.

In this sample, this clonotype turned up a few times. The V gene is TRBV6-2 or TRBV6-3, the J gene TRBJ1-5; 8 positions agree with TRBD1. Germline V gene lookup returns CDR1 MNHEY and CDR2 SVGEGT. CDR3 size: 15 residues. With V trimmed by 5 bases and J by 6 bases, 9 bases remained unmatched. This chain's CDR3 is CASSPSGGAGQPQHF. The CDR3 DNA reads TGTGCCAGCAGTCCCTCAGGGGGCGCAGGTCAGCCCCAGCATTTT.

The sample holds a few counts of this clonotype. The rearrangement links TRBV27 to TRBJ2-5, with 8 bases matching TRBD2. The CDR3 extends over 13 amino acids. Losses at the gene ends were 5 bases for V and 4 bases for J; bases not matched to a gene: 3. Looked up from germline, CDR1 is MNHEY and CDR2 is SMNVEV (reference sequence). CDR3 coding DNA: TGTGCCAGCAGTCGTAGCGGGGTAGAGACCCAGTACTTC. Its translation is CASSRSGVETQYF.

In its sample, this clonotype was seen a few times. V is TRBV20-1 and J is TRBJ2-7, with D possibly being TRBD2 (6 bases). The germline V gene has CDR1 DFQATT and CDR2 SNEGSKA (reference sequence). The CDR3 has 13 amino acids. V dropped 6 bases and J dropped 2 bases, with 14 bases sitting between them. DNA for the CDR3: TGCAGTGCAATTAGCGGTCCTACCTACGAGCAGTACTTC. Translating it yields CSAISGPTYEQYF.

The rearrangement links TRBV7-9 to TRBJ2-7; D gene ambiguous. This CDR3 is 12 amino acids long. The V end was cut by 2 bases, the J end by 6 bases, with 8 bases between. Germline CDR1 and CDR2: SEHNR and FQNEAQ (reference sequence). DNA of the CDR3: TGTGCCAGCAGCTTAAAAATTGGCGAGCAGTACTTC. Translated, it gives CASSLKIGEQYF.

V is TRBV18 and J is TRBJ2-7; 7 bases match TRBD1. The CDR3 loop spans 15 amino acids. The germline gives CDR1 KGHSH, CDR2 LQKENI. With 6 bases clipped from V and 3 bases from J, the junction kept 11 bases outside the gene matches. The CDR3 DNA follows: TGTGCCAGCTCCCAGGGTGCACAGGGGTACTACGAGCAGTACTTC. It codes for CASSQGAQGYYEQYF.

The rearrangement uses TRBV7-2 and TRBJ2-7, with TRBD2 as a possible D gene (7 bases). V lost 7 bases to trimming and J lost 7 bases, with 20 bases between them. The CDR3 is made up of 14 amino acids. Germline lookup yields CDR1 SGHTA and CDR2 FQGNSA. CDR3 sequence: CASTPMGGAGEQYF. CDR3 sequence (DNA): TGTGCCAGCACCCCAATGGGGGGGGCCGGGGAGCAGTACTTC.

This clonotype has only a few counts. V and J are TRBV5-1 and TRBJ2-5, with 10 bases fitting TRBD1. CDR1 and CDR2 from the germline V gene are SGHRS and YFSETQ. CDR3 length: 16 amino acids. V gave up 3 bases and J gave up 5 bases; unmatched junction bases: 10. The chain's CDR3 is CASSSRDRGPWETQYF. The DNA for the CDR3 is TGCGCCAGCAGCTCCCGGGACAGGGGCCCTTGGGAGACCCAGTACTTC.

This clonotype showed up many times. The V call is TRBV29-1, the J call TRBJ1-1; D gene unclear. Deletions cut 3 bases from V and 4 bases from J, with 15 bases between. In germline, CDR1 is SQVTM, CDR2 ANQGSEA. The CDR3 contains 14 residues. The CDR3 region is CSVDGGPRTTEAFF. In DNA form, the CDR3 reads TGCAGCGTTGATGGAGGGCCCAGGACCACTGAAGCTTTCTTT.

Many counts were recorded for this clonotype. Here the CDR3 DNA reads TGCAGTGCTAGAGATCGTGGGGGGCCCTCTGGAAACACCATATATTTT. This gives the protein CSARDRGGPSGNTIYF. V and J are TRBV20-1 and TRBJ1-3, with D possibly matching TRBD1 (6 bases). Germline loops: CDR1 DFQATT, CDR2 SNEGSKA (reference sequence). This CDR3 comprises 16 residues. V was pared by 0 bases and J by 0 bases, with 12 bases between.

There are many counts of this clonotype. The chain employs TRBV18 and TRBJ2-1; 10 bases are shared with TRBD1. The CDR3 length is 16 residues. Germline CDR1 and CDR2: KGHSH and LQKENI. The ends lost 3 bases at V and 2 bases at J; junction bases unmatched: 4. The CDR3 DNA reads TGTGCCAGCTCACCCCTGGGACAGGGGCCCTACAATGAGCAGTTCTTC. Encoded protein: CASSPLGQGPYNEQFF.

The sample holds many counts of this clonotype. V gene TRBV24-1 combines with J gene TRBJ2-7; possibly TRBD1 for D (6 bases). This CDR3 is built from 15 residues. Germline V gene lookup returns CDR1 KGHDR and CDR2 SFDVKD. Between the trimmed V and J ends, which lost 3 bases and 2 bases, there was a span of 13 bases. The CDR3 DNA sequence: TGTGCCACCAGTGATCCCCGGGACACAGCCTACGAGCAGTACTTC. It encodes CATSDPRDTAYEQYF.

This clonotype was seen repeatedly, ten times or more. The chain carries TRBV4-3 and TRBJ2-1; TRBD1 matches 8 bases. The CDR3 sequence is 17 residues long. The ends lost 0 bases at V and 2 bases at J; junction bases unmatched: 6. Germline assignment: CDR1 LGHNA and CDR2 YSLEER. The CDR3 protein is CASSQDQGARAYNEQFF. The CDR3 DNA reads as TGCGCCAGCAGCCAAGATCAGGGGGCCAGAGCCTACAATGAGCAGTTCTTC.

This chain links TRBV24-1 with TRBJ2-1, with D perhaps TRBD1 (6 bases). Germline V CDR1 and CDR2: KGHDR, SFDVKD. V was cut by 1 base and J by 2 bases, with 8 bases left in between. CDR3 size: 15 residues. The CDR3 sequence: CATSDFRTAYNEQFF. The CDR3 bases are TGTGCCACCAGTGATTTTAGGACAGCCTACAATGAGCAGTTCTTC.

The rearrangement joins TRBV7-8 to TRBJ2-3; no firm D call. V was cut by 0 bases and J by 3 bases, with 4 bases left in between. This CDR3 spans 13 amino acids. CDR1 and CDR2 from the germline V gene are SGHVS and FQNEAQ. CDR3 region: CASSLARTDTQYF. The CDR3 DNA is TGTGCCAGCAGCTTAGCGCGGACAGATACGCAGTATTTT.